This T cell receptor (beta chain) was recorded in a study of cytomegalovirus exposure and HLA in healthy donors. Study in general: Approximately 83 million unique TCRs from HLA-typed donors were held in an early data release. Regarding the study as a whole: A later analysis reportedly identified an Asian-associated ancestry cluster as carrying fewer N-insertions than the approximately 670-donor mean. Several of the most significant clusters appeared, in a later analysis, to be linked to common viral pathogens. Highest at DRB1 and lowest at HLA-C, TCR association rates differed among HLA loci in a later analysis.

With 6 bases clipped from V and 7 bases from J, the junction kept 14 bases outside the gene matches. Germline lookup yields CDR1 MDHEN and CDR2 SYDVKM. This CDR3 spans 15 amino acids. Details on this clone: Antigen specificity is unknown.

PCR primers comprised 60 Vbeta and 13 Jbeta primers. Using immunoSEQ multiplex PCR, the repertoire was profiled, and TCRdb retains in-frame clones only, with some absent. This sample has some 130,000 clones, with around 83% found just once. This sequence was found in a woman in her 30s in good health and CMV-seropositive. Sequenced input: PBMCs. V usage is TRBV28 and J usage is TRBJ2-7, with 8 nucleotides matching TRBD1. Here the CDR3 reads CASSPTGQGGGEQYF. CDR3 coding DNA: TGTGCCAGCAGCCCTACCGGACAGGGAGGCGGAGAGCAGTACTTC.